Included here is one TCR beta chain sequence, with context. A much larger clone differs from this one at a single base, so this may be a read error. Regions amplified from RNA transcripts were the TCR beta CDR3 regions. With the HTBI primer set, the TCR CDR3 went through a first round of RT-PCR. TCRdb called the multiplex PCR reads again in MiXCR, with one record for every CDR3 protein. The sample has approximately 530,000 distinct CDR3 sequences; just under 20% are singletons. This specimen belongs to a study of T cells in Graves' hyperthyroidism and ophthalmopathy. Per the germline V gene, CDR1 is MNHGY and CDR2 is SVAAGI. Trimming cost V 3 bases and J 3 bases, with 17 bases left between them. CDR3 size: 16 residues.

The origin of this receptor is a man aged 40-49 years with Graves' ophthalmopathy. The V gene is TRBV6-9, the J gene TRBJ1-1; D might be TRBD1 (6 bases). Sequencing was done on a sample of blood. The CDR3, as DNA: TGTGCCAGCAGTTACATCCGGGACAAGGGGTACACTGAAGCTTTCTTT. Protein: CASSYIRDKGYTEAFF.